The 8 T cell receptor beta chains in this list originate from one sample, sequenced in a study of CD8 T cells in Susac syndrome. The authors reverse transcribed about 0.5 to 1 ug RNA with random hexamers. TCRdb re-called the immunoSEQ multiplex PCR reads with MiXCR, one entry per CDR3 protein. The sample shows under 200,000 distinct CDR3 sequences, 95% to 96% of them seen only once. The sequenced material came from CD4+ T cells from PBMCs. Source of these receptors: a human donor with Susac syndrome.

V gene TRBV7-9 combines with J gene TRBJ1-1; D gene uncertain. The CDR3 covers 13 residues. The germline gives CDR1 SEHNR, CDR2 FQNEAQ (reference sequence). Trimming shortened V by 3 bases and J by 5 bases, and 10 bases separated the two germline ends. The CDR3 nucleotides are TGTGCCAGCAGCTTCGGGGAGAGAACTGAAGCTTTCTTT. Protein product: CASSFGERTEAFF.

The CDR3 sequence: CASSLTGVRTDTQYF. The CDR3 bases are TGCGCCAGCAGCTTGACAGGGGTGAGGACAGATACGCAGTATTTT. The chain couples TRBV5-1 to TRBJ2-3; 7 bases align to TRBD1. Germline V lookup: CDR1 SGHRS, CDR2 YFSETQ. The CDR3 length is 15 residues. Trimming took 1 base from V and 3 from J; bases not matched to a gene: 5. The whole variable domain, filled in from reference TRBV5-1 and TRBJ2-3, reads KAGVTQTPRYLIKTRGQQVTLSCSPISGHRSVSWYQQTPGQGLQFLFEYFSETQRNKGNFPGRFSGRQFSNSRSEMNVSTLELGDSALYLCASSLTGVRTDTQYFGPGTRLTVL.

V and J are TRBV30 and TRBJ2-2; the D is unclear. The CDR3 is 15 residues long. V was shortened by 1 base and J by 6 bases, with 15 bases between the two germline ends. Germline CDR1 and CDR2: GTSNPN and SVGIG (reference sequence). CDR3 nucleotide sequence: TGTGCCTGGAGTGAAAGGGCGGTGTTGGCCGGGGAGCTGTTTTTT. The encoded protein is CAWSERAVLAGELFF.

The chain has TRBV5-1 and TRBJ2-1, with 10 nucleotides matching TRBD1. Germline assignment: CDR1 SGHRS and CDR2 YFSETQ. V lost 5 bases, J lost 1 base, and 6 bases stayed unmatched. The CDR3 runs to 16 residues. Here the CDR3 reads CASRVGQGGSYNEQFF. The CDR3 bases are TGCGCCAGCAGGGTCGGACAGGGGGGGTCCTACAATGAGCAGTTCTTC. Variable domain in full (rest from reference TRBV5-1 and TRBJ2-1): KAGVTQTPRYLIKTRGQQVTLSCSPISGHRSVSWYQQTPGQGLQFLFEYFSETQRNKGNFPGRFSGRQFSNSRSEMNVSTLELGDSALYLCASRVGQGGSYNEQFFGPGTRLTVL.

The chain uses TRBV9 and TRBJ2-2; 8 nucleotides agree with TRBD2. The trim removed 4 bases at V and 10 bases at J, leaving 18 bases unmatched. The CDR3 length is 17 residues. CDR1 is SGDLS and CDR2 is YYNGEE in the germline V gene. This CDR3 reads CASSSRLSGTPGVELFF. CDR3 DNA: TGTGCCAGCAGCTCCCGGCTTAGCGGGACCCCTGGGGTGGAGCTGTTTTTT.

The chain joins TRBV6-6 to TRBJ2-5; 7 positions match TRBD1. The ends lost 6 bases at V and 7 bases at J; junction bases unmatched: 5. The CDR3 is made up of 12 amino acids. Per germline, CDR1 MNHNY and CDR2 SVGAGI (reference sequence). The CDR3 spells CASSRPGGTQYF. CDR3 DNA sequence: TGTGCCAGCAGCCGGCCAGGGGGGACCCAGTACTTC.

V is TRBV25-1 and J is TRBJ1-2; 7 bases map to TRBD1. Looked up from germline, CDR1 is MGHDK and CDR2 is SYGVNS. The CDR3 contains 17 residues. V dropped 4 bases and J dropped 6; count of bases not matched to a gene: 17. DNA of the CDR3: TGTGCCAGCAGTGTTGGATCGGGGACAGCCTCCGTCAATGGCTACACCTTC. This gives the protein CASSVGSGTASVNGYTF.

The chain links TRBV7-9 to TRBJ1-6; D unclear. The germline gives CDR1 SEHNR, CDR2 FQNEAQ (reference sequence). The CDR3 covers 13 residues. V was shortened by 2 bases and J by 8 bases, with 7 bases between the two germline ends. The DNA of the CDR3 is TGTGCCAGCAGCTTATGGGCAGATTCACCCCTCCACTTT. It translates to CASSLWADSPLHF.